The clone carrying this TCR beta chain appeared a few times. Via MiXCR, TCRdb re-called the 5' RACE reads, giving one row per CDR3 protein. This table has roughly 320,000 distinct CDR3 sequences, around 27% appearing once. The entry originates in a study of T-cell memory formation after mild COVID-19. Germline V gene sequence: CDR1 WSHSY, CDR2 SAAADI. V was clipped by 7 bases and J by 8 bases; unmatched bases: 5. The CDR3 spans 12 residues. This sequence originates from an adult woman who had mild COVID-19 (a few samples of this study predate the infection). Cell type and time point are not known. Sequenced: PBMCs or a T cell subset sorted from them (not recorded which). This rearrangement joins TRBV10-2 to TRBJ2-4; 7 bases match TRBD1. CDR3 sequence: CASTDRAHIQYF. The CDR3 DNA reads as TGCGCCAGCACAGACAGGGCCCACATTCAGTACTTC.